The clone carrying this T cell receptor (beta chain) was found many times. Germline V lookup: CDR1 SGHTA, CDR2 FQGTGA. V shed 0 bases and J shed 1 base, with 9 bases lying between them. The length of the CDR3 is 15 residues. Using its own MiXCR run on the 5' RACE reads, TCRdb lists one record per CDR3 protein. The sample has roughly 350,000 distinct CDR3 sequences, roughly an eighth seen once. The data originate from a study of identical twins. The same specimen was also included in a second study, on yellow fever vaccine responses in identical twins.

The receptor was derived from a woman younger than 35 in good health. The V gene is TRBV7-3, the J gene TRBJ1-2; D is unresolved. The specimen was CD8+ T cells sorted from blood. The CDR3 nucleotides read TGTGCCAGCAGCTTAACCGGGAGCCATAACTATGGCTACACCTTC. This codes for CASSLTGSHNYGYTF.